What follows are 25 T cell receptor beta chains derived from one specimen sequenced in a study of blood T cells in healthy people across ages. Primers used in a second PCR of about 6 to 11 cycles were a sample-barcoded 5' primer and a J-beta primer mix. TCRdb itself ran the 5' RACE reads through MiXCR, one entry per CDR3 protein. The table has about 580,000 distinct CDR3 sequences, around half seen once. Material: blood. Receptor source: a man aged 80 or over in good health.

This clonotype turned up a few times. The gene calls are TRBV18 and TRBJ2-5, with TRBD1 as a possible D gene (5 bases). The germline V gene has CDR1 KGHSH and CDR2 LQKENI. There are 14 residues in the CDR3. With 2 bases removed from V and 2 bases from J, the gap between germline ends came to 9 bases. The CDR3 DNA reads TGTGCCAGCTCACCAATCGACAGACAAGAGACCCAGTACTTC. The encoded protein is CASSPIDRQETQYF. Full variable domain (remainder filled in from reference TRBV18 and TRBJ2-5): NAGVMQNPRHLVRRRGQEARLRCSPMKGHSHVYWYRQLPEEGLKFMVYLQKENIIDESGMPKERFSAEFPKEGPSILRIQQVVRGDSAAYFCASSPIDRQETQYFGPGTRLLVL.

The chain uses TRBV7-2 and TRBJ2-3, with D possibly TRBD1 on 6 matching bases. This CDR3 is 14 amino acids long. Trimming stripped 5 bases from V and 4 bases from J, with 13 bases between. Per the germline V gene, CDR1 is SGHTA and CDR2 is FQGNSA. The CDR3 loop is CASSLQGGADTQYF. The CDR3 coding sequence is TGTGCCAGCAGCCTCCAAGGGGGTGCAGATACGCAGTATTTT.

V is TRBV9 and J is TRBJ2-3; 12 bases map to TRBD2. Germline assignment: CDR1 SGDLS and CDR2 YYNGEE. J lost 5 bases, V lost 6 bases, and 4 bases had no gene match. The CDR3 runs to 14 residues. CDR3 in amino acids: CASNSGLAGDTQYF. In DNA, the CDR3 is TGTGCCAGCAATTCGGGACTAGCGGGAGATACGCAGTATTTT.

The V call is TRBV20-1, the J call TRBJ2-4; D uncertain. Germline CDR1 is DFQATT and CDR2 is SNEGSKA (reference sequence). The CDR3 contains 15 residues. V was pared by 0 bases and J by 0 bases, with 9 bases between. The CDR3, as DNA: TGCAGTGCTAGAGATATCGAACTAGCCAAAAACATTCAGTACTTC. It is translated as CSARDIELAKNIQYF.

The V and J genes are TRBV3-1 and TRBJ2-5; no clear D gene. CDR3 size: 14 residues. The germline V gene has CDR1 LGHDT and CDR2 YNNKEL (reference sequence). With 3 bases removed from V and 3 bases from J, the gap between germline ends came to 11 bases. CDR3 nucleotide sequence: TGTGCCAGCAGCCAGATAAGGGTTGAAGAGACCCAGTACTTC. Residues: CASSQIRVEETQYF.

The chain employs TRBV25-1 and TRBJ1-4; perhaps TRBD1 as D (6 bases). In germline, CDR1 is MGHDK, CDR2 SYGVNS. V was pared by 4 bases and J by 7 bases, with 19 bases between. The CDR3 totals 16 residues. DNA of the CDR3: TGTGCCAGCAGTGCACCCGCAGGGGCATGGGGTGAAAAACTGTTTTTT. It is translated as CASSAPAGAWGEKLFF.

A few counts support this clonotype. The rearrangement links TRBV20-1 to TRBJ1-5; 8 bases match TRBD1. This CDR3 comprises 16 residues. CDR1 and CDR2 (germline): DFQATT, SNEGSKA (reference sequence). The trim removed 0 bases at V and 2 bases at J, leaving 6 bases unmatched. CDR3 sequence (DNA): TGCAGTGCTAGAGATAGGAGACAGGGGCGCAATCAGCCCCAGCATTTT. As protein: CSARDRRQGRNQPQHF.

CDR3 region: CSAWGGRRTTGAEAFF. The CDR3 DNA reads as TGCAGCGCCTGGGGGGGGCGGCGAACAACAGGGGCTGAAGCTTTCTTT. This sequence joins TRBV29-1 and TRBJ1-1, with 7 positions matching TRBD1. The CDR3 covers 16 residues. In germline, CDR1 is SQVTM, CDR2 ANQGSEA. Trimming cost V 7 bases and J 6 bases; bases outside gene matches: 20.

This clonotype was seen a handful of times. CDR3 bases: TGTGCCAGCATCCGAGGCGGGAGTGGGCGTGATGAGCAGTTCTTC. It encodes CASIRGGSGRDEQFF. This chain uses TRBV11-1 with TRBJ2-1, with 7 bases aligning to TRBD2. The CDR3 runs 15 residues. Per germline, CDR1 SGHAT and CDR2 FQDESV (reference sequence). Trimming at V came to 7 bases and at J to 8 bases, leaving 14 bases not matched to a gene.

The CDR3 region has the DNA TGCAGCGTTTGGTCCGGAGCCTACGAGCAGTACTTC. This gives the protein CSVWSGAYEQYF. The rearrangement uses TRBV29-1 and TRBJ2-7, with D hard to call. Germline values: CDR1 SQVTM, CDR2 ANQGSEA. This CDR3 region has 12 residues. Trimming stripped 5 bases from V and 2 bases from J, with 10 bases between.

The J gene is TRBJ2-5, the V gene TRBV6-2 or TRBV6-3; 10 bases agree with TRBD2. The germline CDR1 and CDR2 sequences are MNHEY and SVGEGT. CDR3 size: 14 residues. With V trimmed by 7 bases and J by 5 bases, 7 bases remained unmatched. The CDR3 region is CASTPSGSWETQYF. In DNA form, the CDR3 reads TGTGCCAGCACTCCTAGCGGGAGCTGGGAGACCCAGTACTTC.

This chain joins TRBV30 and TRBJ2-7, with unresolved D. The CDR3 loop spans 13 amino acids. The V gene lost 0 bases and the J gene lost 6 bases, with 12 bases spanning the gap. Looked up from germline, CDR1 is GTSNPN and CDR2 is SVGIG (reference sequence). This chain's CDR3 is CAWSVPLRTEQYF. DNA for the CDR3: TGTGCCTGGAGTGTACCCCTACGGACCGAGCAGTACTTC. The full variable domain, with the rest looked up from reference TRBV30 and TRBJ2-7, is SQTIHQWPATLVQPVGSPLSLECTVEGTSNPNLYWYRQAAGRGLQLLFYSVGIGQISSEVPQNLSASRPQDRQFILSSKKLLLSDSGFYLCAWSVPLRTEQYFGPGTRLTVT.

The gene calls are TRBV5-1 and TRBJ2-1; D possibly corresponds to TRBD1 (5 bases). Germline values: CDR1 SGHRS, CDR2 YFSETQ. Trimming pared 3 bases from V and 5 bases from J, leaving 12 bases between. This CDR3 contains 14 residues. CDR3 nucleotide sequence: TGCGCCAGCAGCTCGGCAGGGCAGAACAATGAGCAGTTCTTC. The encoded protein is CASSSAGQNNEQFF.

CDR3 in DNA: TGTGCCAGCAGCTCGGCGGGACAGGGGATGGAGACCCAGTACTTC. This translates into CASSSAGQGMETQYF. The chain recombines TRBV5-5 with TRBJ2-5; 10 nucleotides align to TRBD1. The V gene end was trimmed by 3 bases and the J gene end by 5 bases; junction bases not matched to a gene: 7. Germline values: CDR1 SGHKS, CDR2 YYEKEE (reference sequence). The CDR3 has 15 residues.

This clonotype was observed a few times. The chain employs TRBV24-1 and TRBJ2-5; TRBD1 matches 7 bases. The end of the DNA aligns better with TRBJ2-7, so the J call may be wrong. Germline CDR1 reads KGHDR; CDR2 reads SFDVKD. The CDR3 consists of 14 residues. The CDR3 reads CATSRGQSTYEQYF. The DNA for the CDR3 is TGTGCCACCAGTCGGGGACAGTCCACCTACGAGCAGTACTTC.

The V gene is TRBV24-1, the J gene TRBJ2-3; 9 bases agree with TRBD2. Germline-derived CDR1 and CDR2 are KGHDR and SFDVKD. The CDR3 spans 15 residues. The ends lost 4 bases at V and 1 base at J; junction bases unmatched: 2. The CDR3 spells CATSDASGGTDTQYF. In nucleotides, the CDR3 is TGTGCCACCAGTGACGCTAGCGGGGGCACAGATACGCAGTATTTT.

This clonotype appeared many times. V gene TRBV12-3 or TRBV12-4 combines with J gene TRBJ2-3; D not resolved. Trimming shortened V by 5 bases and J by 1 base, and 16 bases separated the two germline ends. The CDR3 has 16 amino acids. The CDR3 DNA is TGTGCCAGCAGTCCTATCAGCCGTGGAGGCACAGATACGCAGTATTTT. This encodes CASSPISRGGTDTQYF.

Ten or more counts support this clonotype. V and J are TRBV6-6 and TRBJ2-7, with TRBD1 as a possible D gene (6 bases). V shed 4 bases and J shed 1 base, with 11 bases lying between them. The CDR3 extends over 14 amino acids. Germline CDR1 MNHNY, CDR2 SVGAGI (reference sequence). CDR3 DNA: TGTGCCAGCAGTTCAACAGGGCATTCCTACGAGCAGTACTTC. Translating gives CASSSTGHSYEQYF.

This clonotype appeared once. The chain has TRBV7-2 and TRBJ2-7; 9 nucleotides align to TRBD1. Germline V gene data show CDR1 as SGHTA and CDR2 as FQGNSA. V was clipped by 1 base and J by 3 bases; unmatched bases: 10. CDR3 length: 17 amino acids. The CDR3 DNA follows: TGTGCCAGCAGCTTAGTAGGGGGGGGGACAGGGTACTACGAGCAGTACTTC. Its protein is CASSLVGGGTGYYEQYF.

The genes are TRBV6-6 and TRBJ2-7; TRBD2 is a possible D gene (7 bases). In germline, CDR1 is MNHNY, CDR2 SVGAGI (reference sequence). V was clipped by 2 bases and J by 2 bases, with 13 bases between them. The CDR3 runs 15 residues. CDR3: CASSYGGAHTYEQYF. In nucleotides, the CDR3 is TGTGCCAGCAGTTACGGGGGGGCTCACACCTACGAGCAGTACTTC.

This clonotype was observed at least ten times. The chain joins TRBV6-5 to TRBJ2-7; weak D call: TRBD2 (6 bases). This CDR3 comprises 15 residues. Looked up from germline, CDR1 is MNHEY and CDR2 is SVGAGI. V lost 5 bases, J lost 3 bases, and 17 bases lay in between. The CDR3 DNA reads as TGTGCCAGCAGTAATAGCGGACACAGATTCTACGAGCAGTACTTC. It translates to CASSNSGHRFYEQYF.

This clonotype occurred a few times. The V gene is TRBV29-1, the J gene TRBJ1-2; D not certain. V was trimmed by 2 bases and J by 7 bases, leaving 5 bases between them. CDR1 is SQVTM and CDR2 is ANQGSEA in the germline V gene. This CDR3 has 10 residues. The CDR3 here is CSVESGGYTF. The CDR3 region has the DNA TGCAGCGTTGAATCTGGTGGCTACACCTTC. Full variable domain (missing parts from reference TRBV29-1 and TRBJ1-2): SAVISQKPSRDICQRGTSLTIQCQVDSQVTMMFWYRQQPGQSLTLIATANQGSEATYESGFVIDKFPISRPNLTFSTLTVSNMSPEDSSIYLCSVESGGYTFGSGTRLTVV.

In its sample, this clonotype was seen many times. This chain joins TRBV7-9 and TRBJ2-3; D remains ambiguous. Germline CDR1 SEHNR, CDR2 FQNEAQ (reference sequence). The CDR3 spans 11 residues. Trimming pared 1 base from V and 6 bases from J, leaving 2 bases between. The CDR3 sequence is CASSLEDTQYF. Written as DNA, the CDR3 is TGTGCCAGCAGCTTAGAGGATACGCAGTATTTT.

On this clonotype itself: A much larger clone sits a single nucleotide away, making a read error possible. V and J are TRBV6-5 and TRBJ2-1; the D gene is possibly TRBD2 (5 bases). The CDR3 is 16 residues long. Trimming cost V 4 bases and J 4 bases, with 17 bases left between them. Germline V gene sequence: CDR1 MNHEY, CDR2 SVGAGI. This chain's CDR3 is CASSSSGIGKYNEQFF. For the CDR3, the DNA is TGTGCCAGCAGTTCCTCCGGGATAGGGAAATACAATGAGCAGTTCTTC.

Comment on this clonotype: A much more abundant neighbour one base away suggests this may be a read error. This chain connects TRBV29-1 to TRBJ2-7; D perhaps matches TRBD1 (5 bases). There are 13 residues in the CDR3. Trimming cost V 4 bases and J 2 bases, with 12 bases left between them. Germline loops: CDR1 SQVTM, CDR2 ANQGSEA. CDR3 bases: TGCAGCGTTGGGCCGGCAGGGCCCTACGAGCAGTACTTC. It is translated as CSVGPAGPYEQYF.